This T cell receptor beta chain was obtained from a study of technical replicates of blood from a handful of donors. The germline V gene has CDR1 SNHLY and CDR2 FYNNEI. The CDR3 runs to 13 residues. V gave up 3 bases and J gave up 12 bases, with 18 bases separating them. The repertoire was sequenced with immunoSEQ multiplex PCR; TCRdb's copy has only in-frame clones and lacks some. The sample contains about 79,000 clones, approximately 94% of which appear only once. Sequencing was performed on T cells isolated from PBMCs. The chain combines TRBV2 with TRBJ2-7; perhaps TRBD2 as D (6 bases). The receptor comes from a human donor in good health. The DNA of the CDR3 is TGTGCCAGCAGTGAGTCCTATTTGGGGGAGGTGTACTTC. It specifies CASSESYLGEVYF.